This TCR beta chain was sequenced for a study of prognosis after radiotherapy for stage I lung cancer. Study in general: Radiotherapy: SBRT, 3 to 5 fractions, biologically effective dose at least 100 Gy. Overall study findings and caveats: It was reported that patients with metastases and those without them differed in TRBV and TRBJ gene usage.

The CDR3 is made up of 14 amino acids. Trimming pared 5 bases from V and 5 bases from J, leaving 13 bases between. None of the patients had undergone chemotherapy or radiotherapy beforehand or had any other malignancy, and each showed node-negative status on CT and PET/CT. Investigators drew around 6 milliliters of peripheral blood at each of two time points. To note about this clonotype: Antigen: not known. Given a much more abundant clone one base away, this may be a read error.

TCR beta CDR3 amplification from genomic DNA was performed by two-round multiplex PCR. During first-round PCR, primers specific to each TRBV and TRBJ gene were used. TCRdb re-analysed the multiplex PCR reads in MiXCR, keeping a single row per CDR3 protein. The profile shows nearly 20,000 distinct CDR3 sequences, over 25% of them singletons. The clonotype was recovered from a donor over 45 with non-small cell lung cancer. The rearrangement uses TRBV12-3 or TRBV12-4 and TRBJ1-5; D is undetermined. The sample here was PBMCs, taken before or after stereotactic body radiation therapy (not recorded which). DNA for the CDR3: TGTGCCAGCAGTCAAGCAAACTTTCATCAGCCCCAGCATTTT. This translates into CASSQANFHQPQHF.